Here is one TCR beta chain with its context. The data stem from a study of T cell changes during pregnancy in multiple sclerosis. Generated by immunoSEQ multiplex PCR, the TCRdb table keeps only in-frame clones and is missing some. In the table there are 30,000 to 45,000 clones, nearly 95% of which are singletons. This material consisted of CD4+ T cells from peripheral blood mononuclear cells, taken in the third trimester of pregnancy. The TCR sequence derives from a female donor in good health, enrolled as a control in a pregnancy study.

CDR3 residues: CSVDGRGPNEQYF. As DNA, the CDR3 is TGCAGCGTTGACGGCAGGGGGCCCAACGAGCAGTACTTC. The rearrangement links TRBV29-1 to TRBJ2-7, with 8 bases identical to TRBD1. Germline CDR1 SQVTM, CDR2 ANQGSEA. The CDR3 covers 13 residues. V lost 3 bases to trimming and J lost 5 bases; unmatched junction nucleotides: 6.